Listed below are T cell receptor beta chains from one sample, sequenced in a study of T cell repertoires in cytomegalovirus infection. TCRdb redid the calling of the reads with MiXCR, one entry per CDR3 protein. The sample records 180,000 or so distinct CDR3 sequences, about 15% being singletons. Sequenced input: CD8+ T cells from PBMCs. Every receptor here comes from a human donor in good health (CMV status not recorded). Some clones in this sample may be carry-over from other donors' samples. The CDR3 runs from the conserved cysteine through the conserved F or W. A D gene is named only where the DNA matches it firmly. Expanded clones get a size class; other rows say once, few or many, or leave the size out.

size: few; V: TRBV29-1; D: TRBD1; J: TRBJ1-2; CDR3: CSVEDPDRKANYGYTF; DNA: TGCAGCGTTGAAGACCCGGACAGGAAGGCTAACTATGGCTACACCTTC
size: many; V: TRBV7-8; D: TRBD2; J: TRBJ2-1; CDR3: CASSLTSGAHNEQFF; DNA: TGTGCCAGCAGCTTGACTAGCGGGGCACACAATGAGCAGTTCTTC
size: few; V: TRBV28; D: -; J: TRBJ2-7; CDR3: CASSRRRTNYEQYF; DNA: TGTGCCAGCAGTCGACGACGGACCAACTACGAGCAGTACTTC
size: many; V: TRBV7-9; D: -; J: TRBJ1-4; CDR3: CASSPPHGNEKLFF; DNA: TGTGCCAGCAGCCCACCGCACGGAAATGAAAAACTGTTTTTT
size: -; V: TRBV6-2/TRBV6-3; D: -; J: TRBJ2-2; CDR3: CASSYPLVAGADTGELFF; DNA: TGTGCCAGCAGTTACCCCCTAGTGGCGGGGGCCGACACCGGGGAGCTGTTTTTT
size: -; V: TRBV28; D: TRBD1; J: TRBJ1-5; CDR3: CASSLSTGFSNQPQHF; DNA: TGTGCCAGCAGTTTATCGACAGGGTTTAGCAATCAGCCCCAGCATTTT
size: -; V: TRBV29-1; D: -; J: TRBJ1-2; CDR3: CSVLAGDDYGYTF; DNA: TGCAGCGTCCTCGCTGGGGATGACTATGGCTACACCTTC
size: -; V: TRBV27; D: TRBD1; J: TRBJ2-7; CDR3: CASSLPGTGSYEQYF; DNA: TGTGCCAGCAGTTTACCAGGGACAGGGTCCTACGAGCAGTACTTC
size: many; V: TRBV7-2; D: -; J: TRBJ1-1; CDR3: CASSFVALNTEAFF; DNA: TGTGCCAGCAGCTTTGTCGCTTTGAACACTGAAGCTTTCTTT
size: -; V: TRBV12-3/TRBV12-4; D: TRBD1; J: TRBJ2-5; CDR3: CASSQGTGYQETQYF; DNA: TGTGCCAGCAGCCAAGGGACAGGGTATCAAGAGACCCAGTACTTC
size: -; V: TRBV19; D: -; J: TRBJ1-1; CDR3: CASSGTVGTEAFF; DNA: TGTGCCAGTAGTGGGACTGTTGGGACTGAAGCTTTCTTT
size: -; V: TRBV29-1; D: -; J: TRBJ2-3; CDR3: CSVRDSTDTQYF; DNA: TGCAGCGTTCGAGATAGCACAGATACGCAGTATTTT
size: -; V: TRBV5-4; D: -; J: TRBJ2-5; CDR3: CASSFWGVQETQYF; DNA: TGTGCCAGCAGCTTCTGGGGGGTACAAGAGACCCAGTACTTC
size: -; V: TRBV6-2/TRBV6-3; D: -; J: TRBJ1-5; CDR3: CASKKVGQPQHF; DNA: TGTGCCAGCAAAAAAGTAGGTCAGCCCCAGCATTTT
size: few; V: TRBV28; D: -; J: TRBJ2-2; CDR3: CASSLLGELDTGELFF; DNA: TGTGCCAGCAGTTTACTAGGGGAGTTAGACACCGGGGAGCTGTTTTTT
size: few; V: TRBV12-3/TRBV12-4; D: TRBD1; J: TRBJ1-2; CDR3: CASSPNQGVYGYTF; DNA: TGTGCCAGCAGTCCGAACCAGGGGGTCTATGGCTACACCTTC
size: -; V: TRBV10-3; D: -; J: TRBJ2-1; CDR3: CAISFGQSSYNEQFF; DNA: TGTGCCATCAGCTTCGGACAGAGCTCCTACAATGAGCAGTTCTTC
size: few; V: TRBV7-6; D: -; J: TRBJ2-3; CDR3: CASSLKAGDDTQYF; DNA: TGTGCCAGCAGCTTAAAGGCAGGGGACGATACGCAGTATTTT
size: -; V: TRBV4-3; D: -; J: TRBJ1-1; CDR3: CASSLSNRNTEAFF; DNA: TGCGCCAGCAGCCTTTCTAATAGGAACACTGAAGCTTTCTTT
size: few; V: TRBV7-9; D: -; J: TRBJ1-5; CDR3: CASSFGDSNQPQHF; DNA: TGTGCCAGCAGCTTTGGAGATAGCAATCAGCCCCAGCATTTT
size: few; V: TRBV7-6; D: -; J: TRBJ2-1; CDR3: CALLGPDYNEQFF; DNA: TGTGCCTTATTGGGCCCTGATTACAATGAGCAGTTCTTC
size: few; V: TRBV14; D: -; J: TRBJ2-5; CDR3: CASSLPGYQETQYF; DNA: TGTGCCAGCAGCCTCCCGGGGTACCAAGAGACCCAGTACTTC
size: -; V: TRBV13; D: -; J: TRBJ2-1; CDR3: CASSRAGEEGGLGVNEQFF; DNA: TGTGCCAGCAGCCGGGCTGGTGAAGAGGGGGGCCTAGGGGTCAATGAGCAGTTCTTC
size: few; V: TRBV7-9; D: -; J: TRBJ2-7; CDR3: CASRPRVGRGYEQYF; DNA: TGTGCCAGCAGACCTAGGGTGGGAAGGGGGTACGAGCAGTACTTC
size: many; V: TRBV7-9; D: -; J: TRBJ1-1; CDR3: CASSPRSTGWENTEAFF; DNA: TGTGCCAGCAGCCCCCGAAGTACAGGGTGGGAGAACACTGAAGCTTTCTTT
size: -; V: TRBV28; D: TRBD1; J: TRBJ1-5; CDR3: CASSPYPGGYNQPQHF; DNA: TGTGCCAGCAGTCCTTACCCAGGGGGTTACAATCAGCCCCAGCATTTT
size: -; V: TRBV12-3/TRBV12-4; D: -; J: TRBJ1-5; CDR3: CASSLQGGQPQHF; DNA: TGTGCCAGCAGTTTACAGGGCGGTCAGCCCCAGCATTTT
size: -; V: TRBV7-8; D: TRBD1; J: TRBJ1-5; CDR3: CASSPYLPGQGFSRNQPQHF; DNA: TGTGCCAGCAGCCCATACCTACCGGGACAGGGATTCTCCCGAAATCAGCCCCAGCATTTT
size: many; V: TRBV7-8; D: TRBD2; J: TRBJ2-1; CDR3: CASSSLTSGGYNEQFF; DNA: TGTGCCAGCAGCTCACTGACTAGCGGGGGCTACAATGAGCAGTTCTTC
size: few; V: TRBV7-2; D: -; J: TRBJ2-7; CDR3: CASSLQVLYEQYF; DNA: TGTGCCAGCAGCTTGCAGGTTCTATACGAGCAGTACTTC
size: -; V: TRBV7-9; D: -; J: TRBJ2-5; CDR3: CASSFPFGQVQETQYF; DNA: TGTGCCAGCAGCTTCCCCTTCGGGCAGGTTCAAGAGACCCAGTACTTC
size: few; V: TRBV7-3; D: TRBD2; J: TRBJ2-3; CDR3: CASSLIGGGATDTQYF; DNA: TGTGCCAGCAGCTTAATTGGCGGGGGGGCGACAGATACGCAGTATTTT
size: -; V: TRBV7-8; D: TRBD2; J: TRBJ2-1; CDR3: CASSPLAGGSYNEQFF; DNA: TGTGCCAGCAGCCCCTTAGCGGGAGGATCCTACAATGAGCAGTTCTTC
size: few; V: TRBV9; D: TRBD2; J: TRBJ2-3; CDR3: CASSGRAGGRTDTQYF; DNA: TGTGCCAGCAGCGGACGAGCGGGGGGGCGGACAGATACGCAGTATTTT
size: -; V: TRBV29-1; D: -; J: TRBJ1-1; CDR3: CNAGEGLNTEAFF; DNA: TGCAACGCAGGGGAGGGATTGAACACTGAAGCTTTCTTT